Presented here are 26 T cell receptor beta chains from one specimen sequenced in a study of memory CD4+ T cells and cytomegalovirus serostatus. Some clones are missing from TCRdb's copy, which holds only in-frame ones; the method was immunoSEQ multiplex PCR. The repertoire has about 64,000 clones, roughly four fifths of them found once; the top ten carry about 1%. The sort gate was single viable CD3+CD4+CD8-CD45RO+ cells for memory CD4+ T cells. Sequenced material: memory CD4+ T cells from blood. Receptors originate from an adult in good health and CMV-seronegative.

The chain carries TRBV27 and TRBJ2-1, with TRBD2 identical over 10 bases. This CDR3 has 15 residues. J lost 3 bases, V lost 6 bases, and 5 bases had no gene match. CDR1 and CDR2 (germline): MNHEY, SMNVEV (reference sequence). As DNA, the CDR3 is TGTGCCAGCAGCTCAACTAGCGGGATCTACAATGAGCAGTTCTTC. The encoded protein is CASSSTSGIYNEQFF.

The genes are TRBV27 and TRBJ1-1, with 7 positions matching TRBD1. This CDR3 spans 13 amino acids. CDR1 MNHEY and CDR2 SMNVEV come from the germline V gene (reference sequence). V shed 6 bases and J 4 bases; nucleotides not matched to a gene: 5. CDR3 protein: CASRTGASTEAFF. Written as DNA, the CDR3 is TGTGCCAGCAGAACAGGGGCTTCCACTGAAGCTTTCTTT.

This clone was recorded only once. The chain has TRBV27 and TRBJ2-7; TRBD1 matches 9 bases. The V segment lost 7 bases and the J segment 6 bases; nucleotides outside the gene matches: 10. The CDR3 length is 14 residues. Germline CDR1 reads MNHEY; CDR2 reads SMNVEV (reference sequence). CDR3 protein: CASKTGGQGGEQYF. DNA for the CDR3: TGTGCCAGCAAAACAGGGGGACAGGGTGGCGAGCAGTACTTC.

This clone was counted a single time. This chain joins TRBV6-5 and TRBJ1-1; no definite D call. Between the trimmed V and J ends, which lost 2 bases and 3 bases, there was a span of 13 bases. The germline CDR1 and CDR2 sequences are MNHEY and SVGAGI. The CDR3 spans 15 residues. CDR3 amino acids: CASSYQKGSDTEAFF. DNA of the CDR3: TGTGCCAGCAGTTACCAGAAAGGGTCGGACACTGAAGCTTTCTTT.

The rearrangement uses TRBV5-6 and TRBJ2-4; D uncertain. V dropped 0 bases and J dropped 7 bases, with 8 bases sitting between them. The CDR3 runs 13 residues. Germline loops: CDR1 SGHDT, CDR2 YYEEEE. CDR3 loop: CASSLAKGNIQYF. The CDR3 DNA reads TGTGCCAGCAGCTTGGCTAAAGGGAACATTCAGTACTTC.

In its sample, this clone ranks as medium-sized. The CDR3: CASTPEPNYGYTF. The CDR3 bases are TGTGCCAGCACCCCAGAGCCTAACTATGGCTACACCTTC. The gene calls are TRBV11-2 and TRBJ1-2; D is undetermined. From germline, CDR1 is SGHAT and CDR2 FQNNGV. V shed 7 bases and J shed 0 bases, with 9 bases lying between them. The CDR3 extends over 13 amino acids. The full variable domain, with the rest looked up from reference TRBV11-2 and TRBJ1-2, is EAGVAQSPRYKIIEKRQSVAFWCNPISGHATLYWYQQILGQGPKLLIQFQNNGVVDDSQLPKDRFSAERLKGVDSTLKIQPAKLEDSAVYLCASTPEPNYGYTFGSGTRLTVV.

This chain links TRBV28 with TRBJ1-1; maybe TRBD1 (6 bases). CDR3 length equals 15 residues. Germline values: CDR1 MDHEN, CDR2 SYDVKM. Trimming removed 7 bases at V and 0 bases at J, with 15 bases between. The CDR3 DNA reads as TGTGCCAGCAAGAAGGACAGCAACATGAACACTGAAGCTTTCTTT. This codes for CASKKDSNMNTEAFF.

This CDR3 is CASSWTGDEKLFF. The CDR3 DNA is TGTGCCAGCTCATGGACAGGGGATGAAAAACTGTTTTTT. V and J are TRBV18 and TRBJ1-4; TRBD1 agrees at 9 bases. Germline trimming cut 5 bases from V and 6 bases from J; bases unmatched to any gene: 1. Germline CDR1 KGHSH, CDR2 LQKENI. The CDR3 sequence is 13 residues long.

The table lists this clone with a few counts. The chain uses TRBV7-6 and TRBJ1-1; TRBD1 might be the D (5 bases). Germline V CDR1 and CDR2: SGHVS, FNYEAQ. The CDR3 totals 14 residues. V was cut by 5 bases and J by 5 bases, with 15 bases left in between. In DNA, the CDR3 is TGTGCCAGCAGCCCACAGGAACTAGGGACTGAAGCTTTCTTT. Translating gives CASSPQELGTEAFF. The full variable domain, rest sourced from reference TRBV7-6 and TRBJ1-1, is GAGVSQSPRYKVTKRGQDVALRCDPISGHVSLYWYRQALGQGPEFLTYFNYEAQQDKSGLPNDRFSAERPEGSISTLTIQRTEQRDSAMYRCASSPQELGTEAFFGQGTRLTVV.

V and J are TRBV10-3 and TRBJ2-1; D gene unclear. Trimming left V 1 base short and J 9 bases short, with 4 bases between. CDR3 length: 11 residues. Germline lookup yields CDR1 ENHRY and CDR2 SYGVKD. The CDR3 coding sequence is TGTGCCATCAGTGAGTTTGGTGAGCAGTTCTTC. Translation gives CAISEFGEQFF.

This chain uses TRBV7-8 with TRBJ2-7, with TRBD2 matching 10 bases. The germline V gene encodes CDR1 SGHVS and CDR2 FQNEAQ. The CDR3 totals 15 residues. Trimming removed 5 bases from V and 4 bases from J; junction bases left unmatched: 8. The CDR3 nucleotides are TGTGCCAGCAGCCCGGGACTAGCGAGAGATTACGAGCAGTACTTC. It encodes CASSPGLARDYEQYF.

The gene calls are TRBV2 and TRBJ1-2; D gene ambiguous. CDR1 and CDR2 from the germline V gene are SNHLY and FYNNEI. Trimming removed 2 bases from V and 2 bases from J, with 6 bases in between. The CDR3 spans 13 residues. This CDR3 is CASSETGNYGYTF. The CDR3 coding sequence is TGTGCCAGCAGTGAAACGGGAAACTATGGCTACACCTTC.

This clone has only a few counts. This sequence joins TRBV5-1 and TRBJ2-2; TRBD1 matches at 10 bases. The CDR3 totals 14 residues. CDR1 SGHRS and CDR2 YFSETQ come from the germline V gene. The J segment lost 6 bases and the V segment lost 7 bases, leaving 6 bases of the junction unmatched. The CDR3 spells CASRTGGFAGELFF. CDR3 in DNA: TGCGCCAGCCGGACAGGGGGGTTCGCCGGGGAGCTGTTTTTT.

The rearrangement uses TRBV6-1 and TRBJ2-7; D is undetermined. CDR1 is MNHNS and CDR2 is SASEGT in the germline V gene. The CDR3 extends over 12 amino acids. Trimming took 4 bases from V and 4 from J, leaving 8 bases between them. CDR3 DNA: TGTGCCAGCAGTGGACACATTTACGAGCAGTACTTC. Protein: CASSGHIYEQYF.

CDR3 residues: CASSERDGTIKANVLTF. CDR3 nucleotide sequence: TGTGCCAGCAGTGAGAGGGACGGGACGATTAAGGCCAACGTCCTGACTTTC. The J gene is TRBJ2-6, the V gene TRBV6-1; D could derive from TRBD1 or TRBD2 (5 bases each). V dropped 3 bases and J dropped 6 bases, with 18 bases sitting between them. Germline V gene sequence: CDR1 MNHNS, CDR2 SASEGT. The CDR3 loop spans 17 amino acids.

The CDR3 loop reads CASSAGGAKANYGYTF. For the CDR3, the DNA is TGTGCCAGCAGCGCGGGGGGTGCGAAGGCTAACTATGGCTACACCTTC. This chain uses TRBV9 with TRBJ1-2; maybe TRBD1 (5 bases). The CDR3 length is 16 residues. Germline lookup yields CDR1 SGDLS and CDR2 YYNGEE. The ends were cut back, 3 bases at V and 0 bases at J, with 15 bases in the middle.

The rearrangement links TRBV5-5 to TRBJ2-7; 10 bases map to TRBD1. The J segment lost 2 bases and the V segment lost 4 bases, leaving 3 bases of the junction unmatched. CDR3 length equals 14 residues. CDR1 and CDR2 (germline): SGHKS, YYEKEE (reference sequence). The CDR3 protein is CASSIDRGPYEQYF. CDR3 in DNA: TGTGCCAGCAGCATTGACAGGGGGCCCTACGAGCAGTACTTC.

The V and J genes are TRBV2 and TRBJ2-1; D is perhaps TRBD1 (6 bases). CDR1 and CDR2 from the germline V gene are SNHLY and FYNNEI. V was clipped by 3 bases and J by 0 bases, with 9 bases between them. There are 15 residues in the CDR3. The CDR3 region is CASSERGSSYNEQFF. CDR3 DNA: TGTGCCAGCAGTGAGAGGGGGAGCTCCTACAATGAGCAGTTCTTC.

The rearrangement links TRBV15 to TRBJ2-7, with D perhaps matching TRBD1 or TRBD2 (5 bases each). The CDR3 runs 14 residues. V lost 0 bases and J lost 13, with 19 bases in between. Germline loops: CDR1 LNHNV, CDR2 YYDKDF (reference sequence). The CDR3 region is CATSRDYRGSLQYF. CDR3 coding DNA: TGTGCCACCAGCAGAGATTACCGGGGCTCGCTTCAATACTTC.

This clone was seen a handful of times. The chain recombines TRBV29-1 with TRBJ1-5, with D perhaps matching TRBD1 (6 bases). The CDR3 has 14 residues. Germline CDR1 and CDR2: SQVTM and ANQGSEA. The ends were cut back, 4 bases at V and 6 bases at J, with 16 bases in the middle. In DNA, the CDR3 is TGCAGCGTTGGTCAGGGGAATGGAGGTCAGCCCCAGCATTTT. It encodes CSVGQGNGGQPQHF.

This clone was observed once. This chain uses TRBV18 with TRBJ1-4; TRBD1 matches 8 bases. V trimming: 4 bases; J trimming: 5 bases; junction bases outside the gene matches: 0. The length of the CDR3 is 13 residues. Per germline, CDR1 KGHSH and CDR2 LQKENI. CDR3 sequence reads: CASSRDRNEKLFF. The CDR3 DNA reads TGTGCCAGCTCACGGGACAGGAATGAAAAACTGTTTTTT.

The chain uses TRBV5-1 and TRBJ2-1; no clear D gene. The CDR3 consists of 14 residues. V was cut by 0 bases and J by 5 bases, with 9 bases left in between. The germline V gene encodes CDR1 SGHRS and CDR2 YFSETQ. In DNA, the CDR3 is TGCGCCAGCAGCTTGGTGGTTGGCGACAATGAGCAGTTCTTC. Translation: CASSLVVGDNEQFF.

Only a few counts were recorded for this clone. The J gene is TRBJ1-2, the V gene TRBV6-1; 9 bases fit TRBD1. The J segment lost 0 bases and the V segment lost 4 bases, leaving 9 bases of the junction unmatched. This CDR3 contains 17 residues. Germline V gene lookup returns CDR1 MNHNS and CDR2 SASEGT. In nucleotides, the CDR3 is TGTGCCAGCAGTGGAGGGACAGGGAAAAGCTCTAACTATGGCTACACCTTC. This translates into CASSGGTGKSSNYGYTF.

J is TRBJ2-1 and V is TRBV10-3; D is perhaps TRBD1 (5 bases). CDR1 is ENHRY and CDR2 is SYGVKD in the germline V gene. This CDR3 is 13 amino acids long. With 0 bases removed from V and 6 bases from J, the gap between germline ends came to 6 bases. CDR3 bases: TGTGCCATCAGTGAGTCAAGGGGCAATGAGCAGTTCTTC. It translates to CAISESRGNEQFF.

The CDR3 nucleotides read TGTGCCAGTAGACAGGGGTTTTGGAACACTGAAGCTTTCTTT. This sequence encodes CASRQGFWNTEAFF. The chain couples TRBV19 to TRBJ1-1; 7 bases fit TRBD1. V lost 6 bases and J lost 1; bases outside the gene matches: 5. This CDR3 has 14 amino acids. The V gene's germline CDR1 is LNHDA and CDR2 SQIVND (reference sequence).

This clone was seen only once. The chain is built from TRBV18 and TRBJ2-2; D remains ambiguous. Trimming removed 5 bases from V and 4 bases from J, with 5 bases in between. From germline, CDR1 is KGHSH and CDR2 LQKENI. The length of the CDR3 is 12 residues. The CDR3 is CASSYVTGELFF. The CDR3 DNA reads TGTGCCAGCTCATATGTCACCGGGGAGCTGTTTTTT.